Listed below are T cell receptor beta chains from one sample, sequenced in a study of blood T cell repertoires in COVID-19. The repertoire was sequenced with immunoSEQ multiplex PCR; TCRdb's copy has only in-frame clones and lacks some. The sample has more than 40,000 clones; approximately 86% are singletons. The sample taken for sequencing was peripheral blood. These receptors were taken from an elderly woman with acute or convalescent COVID-19. Each CDR3 is given with its conserved first and last residue. Fields, in order: V gene, J gene, CDR3 protein.

v_call: TRBV5-1; j_call: TRBJ1-1; cdr3_aa: CASSIQTVNTEAFF
v_call: TRBV7-2; j_call: TRBJ1-1; cdr3_aa: CASSLGQMNTEAFF
v_call: TRBV30; j_call: TRBJ1-1; cdr3_aa: CAWRGTRNTEAFF
v_call: TRBV5-4; j_call: TRBJ1-6; cdr3_aa: CASSTRTGSPTLHF
v_call: TRBV7-8; j_call: TRBJ2-7; cdr3_aa: CASSPVGTHPGEQYF
v_call: TRBV7-6; j_call: TRBJ2-4; cdr3_aa: CASSEGWGPGAKNIQYF
v_call: TRBV7-2; j_call: TRBJ2-1; cdr3_aa: CASSLVGRGSYNEQFF
v_call: TRBV7-2; j_call: TRBJ1-5; cdr3_aa: CASSLGQGVQPQHF
v_call: TRBV30; j_call: TRBJ1-4; cdr3_aa: CAWSGSGEKLFF
v_call: TRBV7-2; j_call: TRBJ2-1; cdr3_aa: CASSLEASGGGNEQFF
v_call: TRBV7-9; j_call: TRBJ2-7; cdr3_aa: CASSPRDRSYEQYF
v_call: TRBV7-2; j_call: TRBJ1-1; cdr3_aa: CASSQGQGATTEAFF
v_call: TRBV5-4; j_call: TRBJ2-5; cdr3_aa: CASSGTAGGRETQYF
v_call: TRBV2; j_call: TRBJ2-2; cdr3_aa: CASSGLNTGELFF
v_call: TRBV12-3/TRBV12-4; j_call: TRBJ1-2; cdr3_aa: CASRGAESRGYTF
v_call: TRBV7-2; j_call: TRBJ2-4; cdr3_aa: CASSAGQGRAKNIQYF
v_call: TRBV5-1; j_call: TRBJ2-2; cdr3_aa: CASSPDSFNTGELFF
v_call: TRBV7-5; j_call: TRBJ1-1; cdr3_aa: CVRSLFAQGNTEAFF
v_call: TRBV19; j_call: TRBJ1-1; cdr3_aa: CASRDRGWTEAFF
v_call: TRBV29-1; j_call: TRBJ2-7; cdr3_aa: CSARKGTDSSYEQYF
v_call: TRBV27; j_call: TRBJ1-6; cdr3_aa: CASKGTGNSPLHF
v_call: TRBV30; j_call: TRBJ1-5; cdr3_aa: CAWKQGRVGQPQHF
v_call: TRBV9; j_call: TRBJ2-1; cdr3_aa: CASSVATSGALGGNEQFF
v_call: TRBV29-1; j_call: TRBJ1-4; cdr3_aa: CSVTGGAGEKLFF
v_call: TRBV6-5; j_call: TRBJ2-2; cdr3_aa: CASTRANTGELFF
v_call: TRBV11-3; j_call: TRBJ2-3; cdr3_aa: CASSLGGGDTDTQYF
v_call: TRBV5-1; j_call: TRBJ2-3; cdr3_aa: CASSLASGGADTQYF
v_call: TRBV5-4; j_call: TRBJ2-1; cdr3_aa: CASSFMSRSEQFF
v_call: TRBV20-1; j_call: TRBJ1-2; cdr3_aa: CSLRTGGRF
v_call: TRBV9; j_call: TRBJ2-7; cdr3_aa: CASSVSGGPLSYEQYF
v_call: TRBV7-9; j_call: TRBJ1-1; cdr3_aa: CASSLVPNSVREAFF
v_call: TRBV11-1; j_call: TRBJ1-5; cdr3_aa: CASSPGDYSNQPQHF
v_call: TRBV5-5; j_call: TRBJ1-5; cdr3_aa: CASSLASTWSNQPQHF
v_call: TRBV10-2; j_call: TRBJ2-7; cdr3_aa: CASSERDRATNEQYF
v_call: TRBV7-2; j_call: TRBJ2-4; cdr3_aa: CASSLGGGNIQYF
v_call: TRBV6-6; j_call: TRBJ2-3; cdr3_aa: CASSYARDTQYF
v_call: TRBV5-5; j_call: TRBJ2-1; cdr3_aa: CASSSGLAGEYNEQFF
v_call: TRBV3-1/TRBV3-2; j_call: TRBJ1-3; cdr3_aa: CASSLDLSGNTIYF
v_call: TRBV12-5; j_call: TRBJ2-2; cdr3_aa: CASRNRASGLFF